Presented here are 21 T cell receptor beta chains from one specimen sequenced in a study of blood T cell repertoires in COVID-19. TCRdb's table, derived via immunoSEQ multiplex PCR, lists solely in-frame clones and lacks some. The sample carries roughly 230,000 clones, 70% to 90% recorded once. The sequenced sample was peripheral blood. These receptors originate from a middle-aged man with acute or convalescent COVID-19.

CDR3 residues: CAWSGAGGNYGYTF. The CDR3 DNA follows: TGTGCCTGGAGTGGGGCAGGGGGCAACTATGGCTACACCTTC. This chain joins TRBV30 and TRBJ1-2, with 8 nucleotides matching TRBD1. Looked up from germline, CDR1 is GTSNPN and CDR2 is SVGIG (reference sequence). After removal of 1 base from V and 2 bases from J, the junction contained 3 bases not matched to a gene. This CDR3 region has 14 residues.

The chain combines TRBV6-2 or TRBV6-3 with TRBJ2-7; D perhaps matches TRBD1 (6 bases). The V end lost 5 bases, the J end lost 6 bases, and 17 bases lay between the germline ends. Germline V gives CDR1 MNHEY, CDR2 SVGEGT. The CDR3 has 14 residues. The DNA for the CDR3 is TGTGCCAGCAGTCTCAGGGGCCCACCGGCCGAGCAGTACTTC. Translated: CASSLRGPPAEQYF.

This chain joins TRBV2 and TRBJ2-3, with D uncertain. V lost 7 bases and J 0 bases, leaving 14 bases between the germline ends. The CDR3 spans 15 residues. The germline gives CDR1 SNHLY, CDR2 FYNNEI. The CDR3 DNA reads TGTGCCAGCATTCGGCAGGAAACTAGCACAGATACGCAGTATTTT. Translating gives CASIRQETSTDTQYF. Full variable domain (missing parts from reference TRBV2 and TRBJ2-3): EPEVTQTPSHQVTQMGQEVILRCVPISNHLYFYWYRQILGQKVEFLVSFYNNEISEKSEIFDDQFSVERPDGSNFTLKIRSTKLEDSAMYFCASIRQETSTDTQYFGPGTRLTVL.

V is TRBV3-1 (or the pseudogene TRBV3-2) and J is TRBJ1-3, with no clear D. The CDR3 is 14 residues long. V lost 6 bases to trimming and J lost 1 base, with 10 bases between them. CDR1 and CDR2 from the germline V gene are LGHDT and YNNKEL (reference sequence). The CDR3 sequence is CASSQRGSGNTIYF. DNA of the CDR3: TGTGCCAGCAGTCAGCGGGGTTCTGGAAACACCATATATTTT.

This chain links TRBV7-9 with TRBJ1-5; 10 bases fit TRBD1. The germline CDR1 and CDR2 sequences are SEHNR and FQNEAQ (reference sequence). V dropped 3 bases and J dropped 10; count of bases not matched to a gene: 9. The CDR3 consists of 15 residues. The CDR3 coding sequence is TGTGCCAGCAGCTTGGACAGGGGGGACAGCGACCCCCAGCATTTT. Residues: CASSLDRGDSDPQHF.

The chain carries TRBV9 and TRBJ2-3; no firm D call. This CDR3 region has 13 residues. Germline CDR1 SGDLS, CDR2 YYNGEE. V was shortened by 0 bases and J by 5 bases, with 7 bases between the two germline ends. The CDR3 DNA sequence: TGTGCCAGCAGCGTAGGTCCGGGAGATACGCAGTATTTT. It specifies CASSVGPGDTQYF.

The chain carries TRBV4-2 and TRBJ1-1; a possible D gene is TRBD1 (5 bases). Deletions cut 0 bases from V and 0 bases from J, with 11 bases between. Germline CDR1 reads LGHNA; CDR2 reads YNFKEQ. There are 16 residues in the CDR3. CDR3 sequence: CASSQDQGGMNTEAFF. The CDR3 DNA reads TGTGCCAGCAGCCAAGATCAGGGAGGCATGAACACTGAAGCTTTCTTT.

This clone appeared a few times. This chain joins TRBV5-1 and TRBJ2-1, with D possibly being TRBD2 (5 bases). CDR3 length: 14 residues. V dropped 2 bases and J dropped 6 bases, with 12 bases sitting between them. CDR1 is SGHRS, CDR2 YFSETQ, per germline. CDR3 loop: CASSFGLGGNEQFF. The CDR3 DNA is TGCGCCAGCAGCTTTGGTCTAGGAGGCAATGAGCAGTTCTTC. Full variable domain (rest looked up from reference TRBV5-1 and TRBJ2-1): KAGVTQTPRYLIKTRGQQVTLSCSPISGHRSVSWYQQTPGQGLQFLFEYFSETQRNKGNFPGRFSGRQFSNSRSEMNVSTLELGDSALYLCASSFGLGGNEQFFGPGTRLTVL.

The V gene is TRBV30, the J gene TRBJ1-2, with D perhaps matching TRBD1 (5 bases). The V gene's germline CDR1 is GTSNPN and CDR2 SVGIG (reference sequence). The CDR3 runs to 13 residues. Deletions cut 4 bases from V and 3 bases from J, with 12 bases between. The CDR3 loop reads CAWTGGGYYGYTF. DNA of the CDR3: TGTGCCTGGACTGGGGGGGGATACTATGGCTACACCTTC.

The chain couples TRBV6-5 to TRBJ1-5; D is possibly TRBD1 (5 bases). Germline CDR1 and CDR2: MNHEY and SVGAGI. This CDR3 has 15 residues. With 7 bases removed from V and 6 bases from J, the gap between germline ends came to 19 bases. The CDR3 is CASTEEEVRGQPQHF. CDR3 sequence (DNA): TGTGCCAGCACCGAAGAAGAGGTTAGGGGTCAGCCCCAGCATTTT.

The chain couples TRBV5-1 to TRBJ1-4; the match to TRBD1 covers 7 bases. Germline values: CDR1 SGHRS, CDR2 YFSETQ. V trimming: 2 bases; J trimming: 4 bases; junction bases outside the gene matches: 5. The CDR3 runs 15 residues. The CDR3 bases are TGCGCCAGCAGCTTTGCCGGGACAGATAATGAAAAACTGTTTTTT. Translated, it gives CASSFAGTDNEKLFF.

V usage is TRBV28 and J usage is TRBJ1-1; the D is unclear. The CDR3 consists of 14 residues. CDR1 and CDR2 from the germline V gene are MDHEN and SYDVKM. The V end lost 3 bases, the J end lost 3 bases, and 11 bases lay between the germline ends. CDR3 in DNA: TGTGCCAGCAGTTTTTTCAGAGCGGACACTGAAGCTTTCTTT. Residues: CASSFFRADTEAFF. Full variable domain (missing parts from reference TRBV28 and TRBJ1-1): DVKVTQSSRYLVKRTGEKVFLECVQDMDHENMFWYRQDPGLGLRLIYFSYDVKMKEKGDIPEGYSVSREKKERFSLILESASTNQTSMYLCASSFFRADTEAFFGQGTRLTVV.

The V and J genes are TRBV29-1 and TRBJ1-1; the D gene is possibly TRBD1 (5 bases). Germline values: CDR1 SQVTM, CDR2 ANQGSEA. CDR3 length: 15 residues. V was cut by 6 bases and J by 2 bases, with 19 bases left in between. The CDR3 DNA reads TGCAGCGTGGGGCGGGGGTCGGCTTCAAACACTGAAGCTTTCTTT. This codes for CSVGRGSASNTEAFF. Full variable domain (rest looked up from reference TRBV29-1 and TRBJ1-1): SAVISQKPSRDICQRGTSLTIQCQVDSQVTMMFWYRQQPGQSLTLIATANQGSEATYESGFVIDKFPISRPNLTFSTLTVSNMSPEDSSIYLCSVGRGSASNTEAFFGQGTRLTVV.

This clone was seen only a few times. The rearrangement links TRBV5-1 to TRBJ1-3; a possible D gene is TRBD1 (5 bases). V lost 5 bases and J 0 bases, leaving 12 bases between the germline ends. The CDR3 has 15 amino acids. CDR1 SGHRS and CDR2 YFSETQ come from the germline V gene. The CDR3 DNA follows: TGCGCCAGCAGAGCGACAGCTAACTCTGGAAACACCATATATTTT. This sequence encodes CASRATANSGNTIYF.

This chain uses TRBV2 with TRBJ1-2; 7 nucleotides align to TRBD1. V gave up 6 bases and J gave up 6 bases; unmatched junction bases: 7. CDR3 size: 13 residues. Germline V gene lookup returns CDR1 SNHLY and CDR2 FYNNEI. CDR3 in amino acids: CASSGGQSHGYTF. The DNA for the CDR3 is TGTGCCAGCAGCGGGGGACAGAGCCATGGCTACACCTTC.

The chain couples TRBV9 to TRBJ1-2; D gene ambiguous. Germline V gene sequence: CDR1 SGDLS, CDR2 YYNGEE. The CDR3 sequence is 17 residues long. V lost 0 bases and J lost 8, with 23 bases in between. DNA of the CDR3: TGTGCCAGCAGCGTAGGGGGAGGATTCAACGAAGTTCTGGGCTACACCTTC. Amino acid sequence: CASSVGGGFNEVLGYTF.

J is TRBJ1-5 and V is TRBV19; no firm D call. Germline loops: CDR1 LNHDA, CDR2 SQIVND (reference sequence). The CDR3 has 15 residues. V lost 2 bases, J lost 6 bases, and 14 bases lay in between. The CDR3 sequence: CASSITRAGFQPQHF. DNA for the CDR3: TGTGCCAGTAGTATAACACGTGCGGGGTTTCAGCCCCAGCATTTT.

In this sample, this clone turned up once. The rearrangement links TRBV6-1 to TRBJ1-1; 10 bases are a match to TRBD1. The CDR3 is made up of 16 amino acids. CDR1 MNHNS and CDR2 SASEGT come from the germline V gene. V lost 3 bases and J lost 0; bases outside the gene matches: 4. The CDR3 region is CASSDDRGLVNTEAFF. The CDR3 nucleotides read TGTGCCAGCAGTGATGACAGGGGGCTAGTGAACACTGAAGCTTTCTTT.

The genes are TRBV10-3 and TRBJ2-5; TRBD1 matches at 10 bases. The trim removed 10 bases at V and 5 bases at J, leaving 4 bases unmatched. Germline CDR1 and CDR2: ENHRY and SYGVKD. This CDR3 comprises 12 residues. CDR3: CATGTGEETQYF. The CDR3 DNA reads TGTGCCACCGGGACAGGGGAGGAGACCCAGTACTTC.

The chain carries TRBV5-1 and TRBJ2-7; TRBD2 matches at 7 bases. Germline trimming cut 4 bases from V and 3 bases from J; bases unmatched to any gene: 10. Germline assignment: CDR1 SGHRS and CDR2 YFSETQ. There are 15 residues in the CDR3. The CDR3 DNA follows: TGCGCCAGCAGCGGGCAAGCGGGGAGCCACTACGAGCAGTACTTC. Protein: CASSGQAGSHYEQYF.

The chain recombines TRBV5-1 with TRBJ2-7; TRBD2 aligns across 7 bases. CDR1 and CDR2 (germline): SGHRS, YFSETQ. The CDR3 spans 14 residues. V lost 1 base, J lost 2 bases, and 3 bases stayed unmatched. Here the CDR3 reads CASSLSSGTYEQYF. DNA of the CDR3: TGCGCCAGCAGCTTGTCTAGCGGAACCTACGAGCAGTACTTC.